The clone carrying this T cell receptor beta chain is deemed large. Germline CDR1 is SGHTA and CDR2 is FQGNSA. The CDR3 runs to 11 residues. V was cut by 2 bases and J by 13 bases, with 9 bases left in between. The sample is drawn from a study of immune characterization of retroperitoneal liposarcoma. TCRdb fed the PCR reads into MiXCR, producing one record per CDR3 protein. The sample lists fewer than 9,000 distinct CDR3 sequences; over 40% were seen once. This chain connects TRBV7-2 to TRBJ2-1; no firm D call. Sequenced: tumor tissue. The source of this sequence is a male donor with retroperitoneal liposarcoma. The chain's CDR3 is CASSLRETQFF. Here the CDR3 DNA reads TGTGCCAGCAGCTTAAGAGAGACCCAGTTCTTC. The full variable domain, in which reference TRBV7-2 and TRBJ2-1 provide the parts outside the CDR3, is GAGVSQSPSNKVTEKGKDVELRCDPISGHTALYWYRQSLGQGLEFLIYFQGNSAPDKSGLPSDRFSAERTGGSVSTLTIQRTQQEDSAVYLCASSLRETQFFGPGTRLTVL.